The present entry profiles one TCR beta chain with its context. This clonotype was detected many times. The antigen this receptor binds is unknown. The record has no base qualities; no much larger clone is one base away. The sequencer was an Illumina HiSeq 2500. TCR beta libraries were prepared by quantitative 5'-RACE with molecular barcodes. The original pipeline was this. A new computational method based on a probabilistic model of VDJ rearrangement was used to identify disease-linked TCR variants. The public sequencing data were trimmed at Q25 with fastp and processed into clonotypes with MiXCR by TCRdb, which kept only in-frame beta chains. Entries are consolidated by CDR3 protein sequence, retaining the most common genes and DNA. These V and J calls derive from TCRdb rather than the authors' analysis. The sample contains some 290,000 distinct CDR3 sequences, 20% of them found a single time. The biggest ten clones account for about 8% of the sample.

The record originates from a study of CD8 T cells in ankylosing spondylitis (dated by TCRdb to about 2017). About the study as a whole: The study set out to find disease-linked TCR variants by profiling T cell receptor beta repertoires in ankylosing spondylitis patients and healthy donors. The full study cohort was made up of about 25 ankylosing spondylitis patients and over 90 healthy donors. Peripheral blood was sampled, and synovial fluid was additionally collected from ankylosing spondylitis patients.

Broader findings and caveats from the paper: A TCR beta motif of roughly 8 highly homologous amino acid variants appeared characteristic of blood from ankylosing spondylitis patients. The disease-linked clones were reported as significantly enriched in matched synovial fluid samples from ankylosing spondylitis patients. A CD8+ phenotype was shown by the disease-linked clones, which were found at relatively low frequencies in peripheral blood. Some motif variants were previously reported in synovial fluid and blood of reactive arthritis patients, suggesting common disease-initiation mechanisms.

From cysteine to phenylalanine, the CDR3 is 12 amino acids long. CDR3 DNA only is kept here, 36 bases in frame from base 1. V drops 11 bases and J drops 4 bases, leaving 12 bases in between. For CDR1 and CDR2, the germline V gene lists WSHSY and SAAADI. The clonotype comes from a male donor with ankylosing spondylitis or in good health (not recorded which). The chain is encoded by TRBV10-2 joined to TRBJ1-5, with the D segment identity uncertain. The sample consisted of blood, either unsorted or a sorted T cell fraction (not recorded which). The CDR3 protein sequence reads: CACGPVNQPQHF. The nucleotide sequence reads TGCGCCTGCGGCCCGGTGAATCAGCCCCAGCATTTT.